The rows below give T cell receptor beta chains drawn from one sample of a study of graft-versus-host responses after intestinal transplantation. Repertoires were generated with immunoSEQ multiplex PCR, while TCRdb's copy carries only in-frame clones and drops some. In the table there are 80,000 to 90,000 clones, under 90% of which are singletons. These receptors lack a known antigen. This sample comprised unstimulated CD4+ T cells sorted from spleen or lymph node cells, obtained before intestinal transplant. The receptor source for this set is a human donor who received an intestinal transplant. The CDR3 runs from the conserved cysteine through the conserved F or W. Fields, in order: V gene, J gene, clone size, D gene, CDR3 protein, CDR3 DNA. D genes are given only for firm matches. Only some rows state a clone size, as once, few, many or a class for expanded clones.

TRBV6-5	TRBJ1-2	-	TRBD1	CASSYSDRGVYGYTF	TGTGCCAGCAGTTACTCAGACAGGGGGGTCTATGGCTACACCTTC
TRBV2	TRBJ2-3	-	TRBD2	CASSPGLPDTQYF	TGTGCCAGCAGTCCGGGACTACCAGATACGCAGTATTTT
TRBV20-1	TRBJ1-1	-	-	CSVEVNTEAFF	TGCAGTGTGGAGGTTAACACTGAAGCTTTCTTT
TRBV4-1	TRBJ2-2	once	-	CASSQEATGSGELFF	TGCGCCAGCAGCCAAGAAGCCACAGGGTCCGGGGAGCTGTTTTTT
TRBV5-1	TRBJ1-5	-	-	CASSSEGPDQPQHF	TGCGCCAGCAGCTCGGAGGGTCCAGATCAGCCCCAGCATTTT
TRBV5-1	TRBJ1-4	-	TRBD1	CASSLGSRTGLLEKLFF	TGCGCCAGCAGCTTGGGGTCCAGGACAGGGCTCCTTGAAAAACTGTTTTTT
TRBV5-1	TRBJ1-1	-	TRBD1	CASRAGTGNTEAFF	TGCGCCAGCAGGGCCGGGACAGGGAACACTGAAGCTTTCTTT
TRBV19	TRBJ1-1	-	-	CASSHLGAEAFF	TGTGCCAGTAGTCATCTGGGAGCTGAAGCTTTCTTT
TRBV20-1	TRBJ1-4	-	-	CSAYPGEKLFF	TGCAGTGCGTACCCGGGGGAAAAACTGTTTTTT
TRBV7-9	TRBJ2-5	-	-	CASSLVIPLQETQYF	TGTGCCAGCAGCTTAGTAATACCACTTCAAGAGACCCAGTACTTC
TRBV6-5	TRBJ2-5	-	TRBD2	CASSYSRIAGEETQYF	TGTGCCAGCAGTTACAGCCGAATAGCGGGAGAAGAGACCCAGTACTTC
TRBV19	TRBJ2-7	-	-	CASMTTQGGYEQYF	TGTGCCAGTATGACGACTCAGGGTGGGTACGAGCAGTACTTC
TRBV6-1	TRBJ1-5	few	TRBD1	CASSGTGNQPQHF	TGTGCCAGCAGCGGGACAGGGAATCAGCCCCAGCATTTT
TRBV2	TRBJ1-3	-	-	CASTRADGNTIYF	TGTGCCAGCACCAGGGCTGACGGAAACACCATATATTTT
TRBV5-1	TRBJ2-5	-	TRBD2	CASSPRTSPRRETQYF	TGCGCCAGCAGCCCGCGGACTAGTCCCCGGCGAGAGACCCAGTACTTC
TRBV5-1	TRBJ1-2	once	-	CASSLDNAGVRGYTF	TGCGCCAGCAGCTTGGACAACGCAGGGGTACGAGGCTACACCTTC
TRBV6-1	TRBJ2-7	-	TRBD2	CATTPGGAGVYEQYF	TGTGCCACCACCCCCGGGGGGGCAGGGGTCTACGAGCAGTACTTC
TRBV4-1	TRBJ1-4	-	TRBD1	CASSQPRDRVAPGLGKLFF	TGCGCCAGCAGCCAACCCCGGGACAGGGTCGCGCCGGGGTTAGGAAAACTGTTTTTT
TRBV2	TRBJ1-1	-	-	CASNRVIGTEAFF	TGTGCCAGCAATCGGGTTATTGGCACTGAAGCTTTCTTT
TRBV6-4	TRBJ2-7	once	TRBD1	CASSPGQGSREQYF	TGTGCCAGCAGCCCCGGACAGGGATCTCGGGAGCAGTACTTC
TRBV6-5	TRBJ1-4	-	-	CASSPLLGGEKLFF	TGTGCCAGCAGTCCCCTCTTGGGCGGGGAAAAACTGTTTTTT
TRBV28	TRBJ1-5	-	-	CASSGSSAGDQPQHF	TGTGCCAGCAGTGGGTCGTCGGCAGGCGATCAGCCCCAGCATTTT
TRBV7-7	TRBJ2-2	-	TRBD1	CASSPTGARTGELFF	TGTGCTAGCAGCCCCACAGGGGCCCGTACCGGGGAGCTGTTTTTT
TRBV5-6	TRBJ1-6	-	TRBD1	CASSPKGQGYSPLHF	TGTGCCAGCAGCCCGAAGGGACAGGGTTATTCACCCCTCCACTTT
TRBV2	TRBJ2-1	once	TRBD2	CASEVSSGRNEQFF	TGTGCCAGCGAGGTATCTAGCGGGCGGAATGAGCAGTTCTTC
TRBV27	TRBJ2-7	-	-	CASSRYPGTYEQYF	TGTGCCAGCAGTCGATACCCGGGGACCTACGAGCAGTACTTC
TRBV5-1	TRBJ2-1	-	TRBD1	CASSLAGDRAYNEQFF	TGCGCCAGCAGCTTGGCGGGGGACAGGGCCTACAATGAGCAGTTCTTC